The 14 T cell receptor beta chains reported below all come from one sample, sequenced in a study of OX40 agonist ivuxolimab in advanced cancers. The table came from immunoSEQ multiplex PCR; TCRdb's copy has only in-frame clones and leaves some out. The sample consists of around 77,000 clones, 85% of them appearing once. The source material was CD4+ or CD8+ T cells sorted from blood, sampled in a trial of the OX40 agonist ivuxolimab. Receptor source: an adult with an advanced solid tumor such as melanoma, head and neck, liver or kidney cancer.

The genes are TRBV23-1 and TRBJ1-1, with a tentative D call TRBD1 (6 bases). TRBV23-1 is an ORF, with its function uncertain. V lost 9 bases to trimming and J lost 2 bases, with 13 bases between them. The CDR3 spans 13 residues. For the CDR3, the DNA is TGCGCCAGTCTAGCAGGGGTTAACACTGAAGCTTTCTTT. Protein product: CASLAGVNTEAFF.

The CDR3 DNA reads as TGTGCCAGCAGTGAACAGGGACCATCTGGGGCCAACGTCCTGACTTTC. Translated: CASSEQGPSGANVLTF. This chain links TRBV25-1 with TRBJ2-6; D may correspond to TRBD1 or TRBD2 (5 bases each). The germline V gene encodes CDR1 MGHDK and CDR2 SYGVNS. V lost 2 bases and J 1 base, leaving 9 bases between the germline ends. This CDR3 is built from 16 residues.

CDR3 DNA: TGTGCCAGCAGCGTAGCCTCAGGGAGACTAGCGGGGGGGCCAGATACGCAGTATTTT. This sequence encodes CASSVASGRLAGGPDTQYF. The genes are TRBV9 and TRBJ2-3, with TRBD2 matching over 14 bases. V trimming: 0 bases; J trimming: 4 bases; junction bases outside the gene matches: 10. The CDR3 is made up of 19 amino acids. Germline V CDR1 and CDR2: SGDLS, YYNGEE.

The rearrangement uses TRBV14 and TRBJ2-7; no definite D call. With 0 bases removed from V and 10 bases from J, the gap between germline ends came to 13 bases. The CDR3 runs to 13 residues. Germline assignment: CDR1 SGHDN and CDR2 FVKESK. For the CDR3, the DNA is TGTGCCAGCAGCCAAGATTGGGGATTCGGACAGTACTTC. Translating it yields CASSQDWGFGQYF.

This chain joins TRBV5-6 and TRBJ2-5, with D unclear. The V end lost 5 bases, the J end lost 3 bases, and 14 bases lay between the germline ends. CDR1 and CDR2 from the germline V gene are SGHDT and YYEEEE. This CDR3 is built from 14 residues. The CDR3 reads CASRGYSPEETQYF. DNA of the CDR3: TGTGCCAGCAGAGGCTACAGCCCAGAAGAGACCCAGTACTTC.

Notes on this clone: Other DNA sequences from this sample encode an identical CDR3 as well. V gene TRBV5-1 combines with J gene TRBJ2-3; maybe TRBD1 (6 bases). This CDR3 has 15 residues. The V and J ends lost 5 bases and 6 bases respectively, with 19 bases between them. Looked up from germline, CDR1 is SGHRS and CDR2 is YFSETQ. The CDR3: CASSPDRTNTDTQYF. CDR3 nucleotides: TGCGCCAGCAGTCCTGACAGGACCAACACGGATACGCAGTATTTT. Complete variable domain (other parts from reference TRBV5-1 and TRBJ2-3): KAGVTQTPRYLIKTRGQQVTLSCSPISGHRSVSWYQQTPGQGLQFLFEYFSETQRNKGNFPGRFSGRQFSNSRSEMNVSTLELGDSALYLCASSPDRTNTDTQYFGPGTRLTVL.

J is TRBJ2-7 and V is TRBV7-2, with 8 bases fitting TRBD1. V gave up 5 bases and J gave up 3 bases; unmatched junction bases: 6. The CDR3 runs to 14 residues. Looked up from germline, CDR1 is SGHTA and CDR2 is FQGNSA. The CDR3 DNA is TGTGCCAGCAGCACCTCGGGACAGGTCTACGAGCAGTACTTC. It translates to CASSTSGQVYEQYF.

V gene TRBV10-3 combines with J gene TRBJ2-1, with a weak D call TRBD2 (5 bases). Trimming removed 0 bases at V and 0 bases at J, with 12 bases between. The germline V gene has CDR1 ENHRY and CDR2 SYGVKD. The CDR3 sequence is 17 residues long. As DNA, the CDR3 is TGTGCCATCAGTGAGTCGGCGGGCGCGAGCTCCTACAATGAGCAGTTCTTC. The encoded protein is CAISESAGASSYNEQFF.

J is TRBJ2-5 and V is TRBV18; D gene unclear. Germline V gene sequence: CDR1 KGHSH, CDR2 LQKENI. V shed 2 bases and J shed 1 base, with 5 bases lying between them. The CDR3 runs 13 residues. CDR3 sequence reads: CASSPDLQETQYF. The CDR3 DNA follows: TGTGCCAGCTCACCAGACCTCCAAGAGACCCAGTACTTC. The full variable domain, in which reference TRBV18 and TRBJ2-5 provide the parts outside the CDR3, is NAGVMQNPRHLVRRRGQEARLRCSPMKGHSHVYWYRQLPEEGLKFMVYLQKENIIDESGMPKERFSAEFPKEGPSILRIQQVVRGDSAAYFCASSPDLQETQYFGPGTRLLVL.

The chain's CDR3 is CASSAVMGVSPLHF. The DNA for the CDR3 is TGTGCCAGCAGCGCGGTGATGGGTGTTTCACCCCTCCACTTT. The chain is built from TRBV11-1 and TRBJ1-6; D unresolved. V was pared by 5 bases and J by 9 bases, with 14 bases between. The CDR3 contains 14 residues. The germline V gene has CDR1 SGHAT and CDR2 FQDESV (reference sequence).

The J gene is TRBJ1-5, the V gene TRBV10-3, with D maybe TRBD1 (5 bases). CDR3 length equals 12 residues. Germline-derived CDR1 and CDR2 are ENHRY and SYGVKD. The ends were cut back, 11 bases at V and 6 bases at J, with 14 bases in the middle. The CDR3 DNA reads TGTGCCGCGGGGGGGGAAGGTCAGCCCCAGCATTTT. Translated, it gives CAAGGEGQPQHF.

CDR3 nucleotides: TGCGCCAGCCGTCCCGGACAGGCCCGATCCTACGAGCAGTACTTC. This encodes CASRPGQARSYEQYF. The V gene is TRBV5-1, the J gene TRBJ2-7; 7 bases agree with TRBD1. The CDR3 consists of 15 residues. Germline CDR1 and CDR2: SGHRS and YFSETQ. The trim removed 7 bases at V and 1 base at J, leaving 11 bases unmatched.

The chain employs TRBV2 and TRBJ1-5; 7 nucleotides align to TRBD1. The CDR3 covers 15 residues. CDR1 SNHLY and CDR2 FYNNEI come from the germline V gene. J was trimmed by 5 bases and V by 4 bases; bases with no gene match: 8. The CDR3 sequence: CASSGRAGGYQPQHF. The CDR3 bases are TGTGCCAGCAGTGGGCGGGCAGGGGGGTATCAGCCCCAGCATTTT.

This chain links TRBV6-1 with TRBJ1-4, with no clear D. CDR3 length equals 17 residues. V lost 0 bases to trimming and J lost 2 bases, with 13 bases between them. Per the germline V gene, CDR1 is MNHNS and CDR2 is SASEGT. The CDR3 DNA follows: TGTGCCAGCAGTGAAGCGCTTACGGGGTCGACTAATGAAAAACTGTTTTTT. Amino acid sequence: CASSEALTGSTNEKLFF.